Listed here are 8 T cell receptor beta chains from one sample, sequenced in a study of T-cell reconstitution after alpha-beta-depleted transplantation in children. Unique molecular identifiers were incorporated when the TCRbeta library was constructed. TCRdb processed the PCR reads anew with MiXCR; each CDR3 protein has one entry. This repertoire shows 580,000 or so distinct CDR3 sequences, around 23% found once; its top ten account for over 12%. This material consisted of PBMCs, mostly from graft donor cells, taken 360 days after TCRalphabeta/CD19-depleted stem cell transplant. These receptors were collected from a boy under three years old who had a stem cell transplant for acute myeloid leukemia, so the T cells may come from the graft donor.

This clonotype was seen only a few times. This rearrangement joins TRBV20-1 to TRBJ1-5; D not resolved. CDR1 and CDR2 (germline): DFQATT, SNEGSKA (reference sequence). The CDR3 consists of 13 residues. The V gene lost 5 bases and the J gene lost 0 bases, with 8 bases spanning the gap. CDR3 loop: CSAEPYSNQPQHF. The CDR3, as DNA: TGCAGTGCTGAACCGTATAGCAATCAGCCCCAGCATTTT.

Worth noting for this clonotype: A much larger clone lies one base from this, so it may be a read error. This sequence joins TRBV28 and TRBJ1-1; tentative D call: TRBD1 (6 bases). The germline CDR1 and CDR2 sequences are MDHEN and SYDVKM. Trimming removed 3 bases at V and 0 bases at J, with 11 bases between. The CDR3 runs to 15 residues. CDR3 amino acids: CASSFRDRLNTEAFF. Here the CDR3 DNA reads TGTGCCAGCAGTTTTCGAGACAGGCTGAACACTGAAGCTTTCTTT.

The table lists this clonotype with many counts. The chain recombines TRBV25-1 with TRBJ2-3; the D gene is possibly TRBD2 (6 bases). Germline V gene sequence: CDR1 MGHDK, CDR2 SYGVNS. V lost 1 base and J 7 bases, leaving 15 bases between the germline ends. This CDR3 is 15 amino acids long. The chain's CDR3 is CASSESGWGVHTQYF. The CDR3 DNA reads as TGTGCCAGCAGTGAATCCGGATGGGGGGTCCATACGCAGTATTTT.

The genes are TRBV7-9 and TRBJ1-1, with 10 bases lining up with TRBD1. Trimming removed 4 bases from V and 6 bases from J; junction bases left unmatched: 5. CDR3 length equals 14 residues. Germline lookup yields CDR1 SEHNR and CDR2 FQNEAQ (reference sequence). CDR3 region: CASSWTGGKPEAFF. For the CDR3, the DNA is TGTGCCAGCAGCTGGACAGGGGGTAAACCTGAAGCTTTCTTT.

This clonotype occurred a few times. An end of the junction does not agree with germline; a read error may underlie this. The chain employs TRBV7-2 and TRBJ2-5; TRBD1 matches 7 bases. This CDR3 contains 13 residues. The germline V gene has CDR1 SGHTA and CDR2 FQGNSA. As DNA, the CDR3 is TGTGCCAGCAGACGAGACAAAACAGGGGAAGAAAACTTC. This codes for CASRRDKTGEENF.

This clonotype showed up many times. The chain recombines TRBV20-1 with TRBJ2-3; D tentatively fits TRBD1 or TRBD2 (5 bases each). V dropped 4 bases and J dropped 0 bases, with 11 bases sitting between them. Germline V gene data show CDR1 as DFQATT and CDR2 as SNEGSKA (reference sequence). The CDR3 spans 14 residues. CDR3 sequence (DNA): TGCAGTGCTATCGGGACGGCGAGCACAGATACGCAGTATTTT. As protein: CSAIGTASTDTQYF.

This clonotype came up many times. The rearrangement uses TRBV24-1 and TRBJ2-1; tentative D call: TRBD2 (5 bases). The germline V gene has CDR1 KGHDR and CDR2 SFDVKD. The CDR3 has 14 amino acids. Trimming shortened V by 0 bases and J by 8 bases, and 10 bases separated the two germline ends. The CDR3 loop reads CATSDLPGYHEQFF. The DNA of the CDR3 is TGTGCCACCAGTGATTTGCCGGGGTACCATGAGCAGTTCTTC.

This clonotype has only one observation. CDR3 nucleotides: TGTGCCAGCAGTTTATTGAGCCGAACCGGGGAGCTGTTTTTT. Translation gives CASSLLSRTGELFF. This chain uses TRBV28 with TRBJ2-2; D is unclear. The CDR3 extends over 14 amino acids. The germline V gene has CDR1 MDHEN and CDR2 SYDVKM. Trimming removed 1 base at V and 5 bases at J, with 8 bases between.